This T cell receptor (beta chain) derives from a study of T cells in Graves' hyperthyroidism and ophthalmopathy. On the study more broadly: Blood was drawn when the patient was first diagnosed and still untreated.

Reasons for excluding patients were uncontrolled infection, other autoimmune disease, pregnancy or lactation. This clonotype was recorded at least ten times. Template material for amplifying TCR beta CDR3 regions consisted of RNA transcripts. TCR CDR3 underwent first-round RT-PCR with the HTBI primer set. TCRdb independently ran MiXCR on the multiplex PCR reads; one entry per CDR3 protein. The data show some 340,000 distinct CDR3 sequences, roughly 13% seen once. Germline V CDR1 and CDR2: SGHTS, YDEGEE. CDR3 length: 15 amino acids. The ends were cut back, 2 bases at V and 3 bases at J, with 11 bases in the middle.

This TCR derives from a woman in her forties with Graves' ophthalmopathy. The specimen sequenced was blood. The rearrangement uses TRBV5-8 and TRBJ2-2; no clear D gene. CDR3 region: CASSLPPTHTGELFF. In DNA, the CDR3 is TGTGCCAGCAGCTTACCCCCAACTCACACCGGGGAGCTGTTTTTT. Based on the CDR3 plus reference TRBV5-8 and TRBJ2-2, the full variable domain is EAGVTQSPTHLIKTRGQQATLRCSPISGHTSVYWYQQALGLGLQFLLWYDEGEERNRGNFPPRFSGRQFPNYSSELNVNALELEDSALYLCASSLPPTHTGELFFGEGSRLTVL.